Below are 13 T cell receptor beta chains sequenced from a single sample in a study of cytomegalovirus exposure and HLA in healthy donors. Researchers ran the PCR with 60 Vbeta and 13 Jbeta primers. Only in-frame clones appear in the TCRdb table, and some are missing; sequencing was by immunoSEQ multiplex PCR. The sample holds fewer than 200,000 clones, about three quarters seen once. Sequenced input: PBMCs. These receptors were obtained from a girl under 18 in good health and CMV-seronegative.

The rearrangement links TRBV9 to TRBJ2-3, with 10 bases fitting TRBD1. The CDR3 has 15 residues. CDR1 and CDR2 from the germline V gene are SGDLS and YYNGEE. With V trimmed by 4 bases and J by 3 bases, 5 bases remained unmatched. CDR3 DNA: TGTGCCAGCAGCCCCAGACAGGGGGCTACAGATACGCAGTATTTT. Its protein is CASSPRQGATDTQYF.

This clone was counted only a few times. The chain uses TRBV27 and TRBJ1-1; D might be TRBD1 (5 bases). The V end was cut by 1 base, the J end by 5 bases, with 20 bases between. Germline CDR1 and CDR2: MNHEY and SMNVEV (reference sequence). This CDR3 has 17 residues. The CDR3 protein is CASSLYPLRGAGTEAFF. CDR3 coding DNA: TGTGCCAGCAGTTTATATCCTTTAAGGGGCGCGGGGACTGAAGCTTTCTTT.

The CDR3 DNA reads TGCGCCAGCAGCGTGGGACACCGCTCCTACGAGCAGTACTTC. It is translated as CASSVGHRSYEQYF. The rearrangement joins TRBV5-1 to TRBJ2-7; TRBD1 might be the D (6 bases). The ends were cut back, 4 bases at V and 0 bases at J, with 11 bases in the middle. From germline, CDR1 is SGHRS and CDR2 YFSETQ. The CDR3 covers 14 residues. Combining the CDR3 with reference TRBV5-1 and TRBJ2-7 gives the whole variable domain KAGVTQTPRYLIKTRGQQVTLSCSPISGHRSVSWYQQTPGQGLQFLFEYFSETQRNKGNFPGRFSGRQFSNSRSEMNVSTLELGDSALYLCASSVGHRSYEQYFGPGTRLTVT.

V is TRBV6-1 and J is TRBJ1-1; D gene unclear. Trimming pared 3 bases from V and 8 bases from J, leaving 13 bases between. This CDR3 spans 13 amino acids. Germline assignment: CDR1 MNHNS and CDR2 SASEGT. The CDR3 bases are TGTGCCAGCAGTGATAGCGACCGCGAAGAAGCTTTCTTT. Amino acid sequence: CASSDSDREEAFF.

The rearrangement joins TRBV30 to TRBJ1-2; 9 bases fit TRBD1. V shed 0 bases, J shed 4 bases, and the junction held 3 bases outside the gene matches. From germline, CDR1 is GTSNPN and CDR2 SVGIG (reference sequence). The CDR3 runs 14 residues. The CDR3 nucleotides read TGTGCCTGGAGTGTCCCGGGACAGGGCTATGGCTACACCTTC. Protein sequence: CAWSVPGQGYGYTF. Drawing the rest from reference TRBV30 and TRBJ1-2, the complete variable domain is SQTIHQWPATLVQPVGSPLSLECTVEGTSNPNLYWYRQAAGRGLQLLFYSVGIGQISSEVPQNLSASRPQDRQFILSSKKLLLSDSGFYLCAWSVPGQGYGYTFGSGTRLTVV.

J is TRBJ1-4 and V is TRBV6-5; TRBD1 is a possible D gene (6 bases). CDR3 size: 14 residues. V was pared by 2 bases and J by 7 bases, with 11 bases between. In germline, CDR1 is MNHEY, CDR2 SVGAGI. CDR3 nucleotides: TGTGCCAGCAGTTACGGGGGACACCTTGAAAAACTGTTTTTT. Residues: CASSYGGHLEKLFF.

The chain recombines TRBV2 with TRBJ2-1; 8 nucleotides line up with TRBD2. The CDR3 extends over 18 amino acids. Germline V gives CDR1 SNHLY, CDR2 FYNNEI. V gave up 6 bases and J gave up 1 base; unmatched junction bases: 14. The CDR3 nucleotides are TGTGCCAGCAGGAAGGGTAGCGGGGCTCTGGAATCCTACAATGAGCAGTTCTTC. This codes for CASRKGSGALESYNEQFF.

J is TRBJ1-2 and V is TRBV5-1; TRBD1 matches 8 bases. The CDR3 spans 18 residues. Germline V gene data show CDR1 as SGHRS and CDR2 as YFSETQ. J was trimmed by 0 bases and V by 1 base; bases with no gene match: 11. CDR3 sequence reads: CASSLQTGVGYTNYGYTF. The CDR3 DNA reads TGCGCCAGCAGCTTGCAGACAGGGGTAGGATATACTAACTATGGCTACACCTTC.

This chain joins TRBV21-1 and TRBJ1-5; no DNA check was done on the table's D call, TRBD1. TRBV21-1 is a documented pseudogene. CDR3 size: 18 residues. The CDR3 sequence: CASSNSHRQGDSNQPQHF. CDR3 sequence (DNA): TGTGCCAGCAGCAATTCCCACAGACAGGGGGATAGCAATCAGCCCCAGCATTTT.

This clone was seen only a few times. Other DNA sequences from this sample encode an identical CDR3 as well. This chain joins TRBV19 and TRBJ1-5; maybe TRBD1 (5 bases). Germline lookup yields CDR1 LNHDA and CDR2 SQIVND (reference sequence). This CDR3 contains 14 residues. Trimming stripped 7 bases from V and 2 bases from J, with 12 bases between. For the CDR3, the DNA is TGTGCCAGTAACAGAGGGGAGGGCAATCAGCCCCAGCATTTT. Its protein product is CASNRGEGNQPQHF.

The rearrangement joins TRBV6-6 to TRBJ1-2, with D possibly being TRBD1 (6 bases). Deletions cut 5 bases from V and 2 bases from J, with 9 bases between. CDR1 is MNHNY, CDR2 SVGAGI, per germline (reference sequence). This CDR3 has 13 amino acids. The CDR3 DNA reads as TGTGCCAGCAGTGAGGACAGCAACTATGGCTACACCTTC. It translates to CASSEDSNYGYTF.

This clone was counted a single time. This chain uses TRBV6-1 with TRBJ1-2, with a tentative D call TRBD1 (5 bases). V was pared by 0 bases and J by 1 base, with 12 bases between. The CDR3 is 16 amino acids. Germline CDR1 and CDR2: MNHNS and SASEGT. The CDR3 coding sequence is TGTGCCAGCAGTGAAGCGAGGCAGGGAATTAACTATGGCTACACCTTC. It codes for CASSEARQGINYGYTF.

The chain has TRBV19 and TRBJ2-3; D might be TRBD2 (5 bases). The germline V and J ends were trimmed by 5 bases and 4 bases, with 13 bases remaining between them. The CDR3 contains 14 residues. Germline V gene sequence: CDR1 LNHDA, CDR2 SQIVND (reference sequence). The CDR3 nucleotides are TGTGCCAGTAGTCGGGGTTTTTACCCAGATACGCAGTATTTT. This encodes CASSRGFYPDTQYF.